Listed here is a single T cell receptor (beta chain). The sample belongs to a study of cytomegalovirus exposure and HLA in healthy donors. CDR3 size: 14 residues. Trimming took 2 bases from V and 10 from J, leaving 17 bases between them. Germline CDR1 is KGHSH and CDR2 is LQKENI. A multiplex PCR was run with 60 Vbeta primers and 13 Jbeta primers. Method: immunoSEQ multiplex PCR; TCRdb's copy keeps in-frame clones and lacks some. The data hold around 100,000 clones, with approximately 70% observed a single time. The TCR comes from a woman between 18 and 30 years old in good health and CMV-seropositive. The chain carries TRBV18 and TRBJ1-1; the D gene is possibly TRBD1 (6 bases). The sample consisted of PBMCs. The CDR3 bases are TGTGCCAGCTCACCAAGCCCGGGGACATTGGGAGCTTTCTTT. Residues: CASSPSPGTLGAFF.